A single sample gave rise to the 20 T cell receptor beta chains below, sequenced in a study of a mutant IDH1 vaccine in newly diagnosed glioma. The method was immunoSEQ multiplex PCR; TCRdb's version includes in-frame clones alone and lacks a portion of them. The sample contains tens of thousands of clones, 60% to 80% of which appear only once. Time point noted: week 11, during vaccination. One vaccine dose held 300 ug of mutant IDH1 20-mer peptide and came with topical imiquimod. These TCRs' antigens remain unknown. The sequences come from PBMCs, collected from a glioma patient whose treatment included an IDH1 peptide vaccine. Receptors were obtained from a woman between 18 and 29 years old with glioma.

The genes are TRBV27 and TRBJ1-4; D gene unclear. Germline assignment: CDR1 MNHEY and CDR2 SMNVEV (reference sequence). The germline V and J ends were trimmed by 5 bases and 7 bases, with 14 bases remaining between them. The CDR3 contains 14 residues. The CDR3 sequence is CASSEGTEGEKLFF. The CDR3, as DNA: TGTGCCAGCAGTGAAGGAACGGAAGGTGAAAAACTGTTTTTT.

The chain employs TRBV19 and TRBJ2-2; no clear D gene. The CDR3 runs to 15 residues. Per the germline V gene, CDR1 is LNHDA and CDR2 is SQIVND (reference sequence). The V end was cut by 3 bases, the J end by 0 bases, with 8 bases between. The CDR3 region has the DNA TGTGCCAGTAGTATTCGACCCCCGAACACCGGGGAGCTGTTTTTT. Translation: CASSIRPPNTGELFF. Full variable domain (outside the CDR3, taken from reference TRBV19 and TRBJ2-2): DGGITQSPKYLFRKEGQNVTLSCEQNLNHDAMYWYRQDPGQGLRLIYYSQIVNDFQKGDIAEGYSVSREKKESFPLTVTSAQKNPTAFYLCASSIRPPNTGELFFGEGSRLTVL.

The V call is TRBV29-1, the J call TRBJ2-1; 9 nucleotides line up with TRBD2. The ends lost 7 bases at V and 5 bases at J; junction bases unmatched: 6. Looked up from germline, CDR1 is SQVTM and CDR2 is ANQGSEA. CDR3 length: 13 amino acids. The CDR3 DNA is TGCAGCGCGGCACTAGCGGGCAACAATGAGCAGTTCTTC. Translation gives CSAALAGNNEQFF.

This chain uses TRBV6-1 with TRBJ1-6; D perhaps matches TRBD1 (5 bases). CDR3 length equals 16 residues. V was clipped by 3 bases and J by 9 bases, with 18 bases between them. In germline, CDR1 is MNHNS, CDR2 SASEGT. The chain's CDR3 is CASSEGGRGVGSPLHF. The CDR3 nucleotides read TGTGCCAGCAGTGAGGGGGGAAGGGGAGTCGGTTCACCCCTCCACTTT.

This chain connects TRBV5-1 to TRBJ2-3; D remains unclear. This CDR3 has 15 residues. In germline, CDR1 is SGHRS, CDR2 YFSETQ. Trimming cost V 0 bases and J 0 bases, with 8 bases left between them. This CDR3 reads CASSLGRASTDTQYF. DNA of the CDR3: TGCGCCAGCAGCTTGGGTAGGGCCAGCACAGATACGCAGTATTTT.

This chain joins TRBV6-6 and TRBJ1-1, with TRBD1 identical over 9 bases. Losses at the gene ends were 9 bases for V and 4 bases for J; bases not matched to a gene: 12. The CDR3 runs to 15 residues. CDR1 and CDR2 from the germline V gene are MNHNY and SVGAGI (reference sequence). The CDR3 coding sequence is TGTGCCAGTAGACCGGGACAGGGCTTGGGCACTGAAGCTTTCTTT. Protein: CASRPGQGLGTEAFF.

The chain joins TRBV7-2 to TRBJ1-6, with TRBD1 matching over 7 bases. J gave up 6 bases and V 5 bases, and 7 bases lay outside the gene matches. The length of the CDR3 is 15 residues. The germline V gene has CDR1 SGHTA and CDR2 FQGNSA. The CDR3 protein is CASSIFQGVNSPLHF. The CDR3, as DNA: TGTGCCAGCAGCATCTTTCAGGGGGTTAATTCACCCCTCCACTTT.

This clone was observed a few times. This sequence joins TRBV30 and TRBJ1-1, with no clear D. There are 11 residues in the CDR3. Between the trimmed V and J ends, which lost 1 base and 3 bases, there was a span of 3 bases. CDR1 is GTSNPN, CDR2 SVGIG, per germline (reference sequence). CDR3: CAWSGYTEAFF. The CDR3 region has the DNA TGTGCCTGGAGTGGATACACTGAAGCTTTCTTT.

The chain has TRBV6-1 and TRBJ1-6; the D is unclear. V dropped 6 bases and J dropped 5 bases, with 8 bases sitting between them. Germline V gene sequence: CDR1 MNHNS, CDR2 SASEGT. CDR3 size: 13 residues. The CDR3 nucleotides are TGTGCCAGCAGGCTGGATAATAATTCACCCCTCCACTTT. Its protein is CASRLDNNSPLHF.

This chain joins TRBV30 and TRBJ2-7; D is unresolved. This CDR3 spans 11 amino acids. CDR1 and CDR2 from the germline V gene are GTSNPN and SVGIG (reference sequence). V gave up 2 bases and J gave up 4 bases, with 6 bases separating them. Here the CDR3 DNA reads TGTGCCTGGAGTCCGGCTTACGAGCAGTACTTC. It encodes CAWSPAYEQYF.

V is TRBV10-3 and J is TRBJ1-5; the D is unclear. V shed 2 bases and J shed 1 base, with 9 bases lying between them. Germline V lookup: CDR1 ENHRY, CDR2 SYGVKD. CDR3 length: 15 amino acids. In nucleotides, the CDR3 is TGTGCCATCAGTGAGGGACGAAGCAGCAATCAGCCCCAGCATTTT. Residues: CAISEGRSSNQPQHF.

This clone was seen a handful of times. J is TRBJ1-4 and V is TRBV18; possible D gene TRBD1, 5 bases. The CDR3 has 17 residues. The germline V and J ends were trimmed by 2 bases and 0 bases, with 13 bases remaining between them. Germline V gene sequence: CDR1 KGHSH, CDR2 LQKENI. The CDR3 nucleotides read TGTGCCAGCTCACCAGCTGGGCAGGGAGCAACTAATGAAAAACTGTTTTTT. Residues: CASSPAGQGATNEKLFF. The entire variable domain, with the rest obtained from reference TRBV18 and TRBJ1-4, is as follows: NAGVMQNPRHLVRRRGQEARLRCSPMKGHSHVYWYRQLPEEGLKFMVYLQKENIIDESGMPKERFSAEFPKEGPSILRIQQVVRGDSAAYFCASSPAGQGATNEKLFFGSGTQLSVL.

J is TRBJ2-7 and V is TRBV14; a weak D match, TRBD1 (6 bases). The germline V gene encodes CDR1 SGHDN and CDR2 FVKESK. This CDR3 region has 15 residues. V lost 0 bases and J lost 3, with 12 bases in between. CDR3 sequence (DNA): TGTGCCAGCAGCCAAGAAGGAGTCAGGGGCTACGAGCAGTACTTC. Protein: CASSQEGVRGYEQYF.

This clone has more than one count but fewer than ten. This chain connects TRBV6-1 to TRBJ1-2; 7 nucleotides align to TRBD1. Trimming cost V 1 base and J 7 bases; bases outside gene matches: 6. The CDR3 length is 14 residues. Germline V gene sequence: CDR1 MNHNS, CDR2 SASEGT. CDR3 DNA: TGTGCCAGCAGTGAAGAAGCAGGGGGATCTGGCTACACCTTC. Translating it yields CASSEEAGGSGYTF.

The V gene is TRBV4-2, the J gene TRBJ2-2; D may be TRBD1 or TRBD2 (6 bases each). V lost 4 bases and J 7 bases, leaving 13 bases between the germline ends. This CDR3 is built from 14 residues. CDR1 and CDR2 from the germline V gene are LGHNA and YNFKEQ. CDR3 in amino acids: CASSPGQRVGELFF. The DNA for the CDR3 is TGTGCCAGCAGCCCCGGACAGCGGGTCGGGGAGCTGTTTTTT.

The chain employs TRBV6-6 and TRBJ1-5; D is uncertain. The germline V gene encodes CDR1 MNHNY and CDR2 SVGAGI (reference sequence). V was cut by 6 bases and J by 1 base, with 10 bases left in between. This CDR3 contains 14 residues. CDR3 protein: CASSSTDSNQPQHF. CDR3 coding DNA: TGTGCCAGCAGCTCTACAGACAGCAATCAGCCCCAGCATTTT.

This chain joins TRBV30 and TRBJ2-1, with a weak D call TRBD2 (6 bases). Germline values: CDR1 GTSNPN, CDR2 SVGIG (reference sequence). Trimming shortened V by 5 bases and J by 6 bases, and 8 bases separated the two germline ends. This CDR3 contains 11 residues. The CDR3 DNA sequence: TGTGCCTGGGCAGCGGGCAATGAGCAGTTCTTC. Amino acid sequence: CAWAAGNEQFF.

The CDR3 DNA reads TGTGCCAGCAGCTTAGAAGTGACAGCCAATGAGCAGTTCTTC. Translation gives CASSLEVTANEQFF. This chain connects TRBV7-8 to TRBJ2-1, with D tentatively TRBD1 (5 bases). In germline, CDR1 is SGHVS, CDR2 FQNEAQ. Between the trimmed V and J ends, which lost 1 base and 6 bases, there was a span of 10 bases. CDR3 length equals 14 residues.

The chain employs TRBV11-3 and TRBJ1-2; the D gene is possibly TRBD1 (6 bases). V shed 5 bases and J shed 4 bases, with 14 bases lying between them. The length of the CDR3 is 14 residues. CDR1 is SGHNT, CDR2 YENEEA, per germline. CDR3 sequence reads: CASSPGDTIYGYTF. The CDR3 bases are TGTGCCAGCAGCCCGGGGGACACGATCTATGGCTACACCTTC.

This clone was seen only a few times. The chain recombines TRBV6-5 with TRBJ1-6; TRBD1 might be the D (5 bases). Germline V gene lookup returns CDR1 MNHEY and CDR2 SVGAGI. V was trimmed by 7 bases and J by 7 bases, leaving 14 bases between them. This CDR3 contains 14 residues. The CDR3: CASTLGGGNSPLHF. The CDR3 DNA reads TGTGCCAGCACCCTCGGGGGAGGGAATTCACCCCTCCACTTT.